This T cell receptor (beta chain) was sequenced for a study of long-term antiretroviral therapy in people with HIV (dated by TCRdb to 2021 to 2024). Regarding the research as a whole: The earliest samples were collected roughly a decade before the 2015 WHO recommendation for immediate ART, at a time when ART was usually postponed until CD4 counts fell. This retrospective serial study examined whether starting ART and sustained HIV suppression were associated with changes in the composition and diversity of the TRB repertoire in peripheral blood. A total of roughly 200 cryopreserved PBMC samples came from roughly 30 adults with confirmed HIV infection and were collected serially over a mean of roughly six years (range 1-12). Eleven of the 30 participants with HIV were female. Test extractions of a monoclonal T-cell line alongside fewer than 40 polyclonal samples showed no cross-contamination during QIAcube processing.

The germline V gene encodes CDR1 SGHRS and CDR2 YFSETQ. The CDR3 runs 14 residues from the cysteine to the phenylalanine. Only the CDR3 DNA is retained, 42 bases long and in frame from the first base. For this chain, trimming is 5 bases at the V end and 5 bases at the J end, and the number of junction bases without a gene match is 9. The immunoSEQ hsTCRB v3.0 assay was used at survey level resolution to sequence the TRB variable region. TRB sequencing targeted a depth of 40,000-50,000 T-cell genomes per sample. An Illumina MiSeq with a v3 150-cycle kit was used to sequence the pooled TRB libraries. On the authors' methods: Repertoire analysis was performed in R inside a reproducible Nextflow workflow that covered QC, data transformation and analysis. Custom analyses were implemented in LymphoSeq2, an R package for AIRR-Seq data exploration. A handful of samples yielding fewer than 5000 total TRB sequences were excluded, leaving 150 to 200 analyzed HIV repertoires. Among the approximately 190 retained HIV repertoires, approximately 61 were collected before ART initiation and approximately 130 after ART initiation. Repertoires were downsampled to 5000 TRB nucleotide sequences, with summary statistics averaged over 100 downsampling iterations. The analysis kept only TRB sequences whose CDR3 regions were at least seven amino acids long. Diversity was measured with a Shannon entropy-derived clonality score and the Gini coefficient. In repertoire networks, the top 5000 CDR3 amino acid sequences were linked whenever an edit distance of one separated two sequences. For TRB CDR3 amino acid sequences, GLIPH2 was used to predict antigen specificity groups and MHC restriction. To flag known associations with CMV, EBV, HIV or tissue antigens, CDR3 amino acid sequences were compared against VDJdb and McPAS-TCR. Pre-ART, post-ART and control groups were compared with Wilcoxon signed-rank tests and Holm-Bonferroni correction. Imported from immuneACCESS, the table was reduced by TCRdb to in-frame sequences with V and J called. These copies leave out some clones; in studies compared against another copy, an unresolved V gene accounts for under half, and the cause of the remainder is not known. V and J calls and clone size are as listed in that table; D and trimming were resolved from the DNA. The sample table lists about 25,000 clones, 86% of them with a count of one. In total, the top ten clones hold more than 3% of the sample.

Comment on this clone: The antigen it binds to is not known. Base qualities are not recorded, but no much larger clone differs from it by a single base.

Overall results and qualifications from the work: At every time point, the repertoire was dominated by expanded TRB clones first identified before ART initiation, although this dominance fluctuated and, in many PLHIV, declined after ART. CDR3 length ranges in HIV repertoires were narrower than in controls, and network structure suggested an antigen-experienced repertoire with only a slight naive shift after ART. Since PBMC availability was limited, sequencing covered only the TCR beta chain, with no alpha chain pairing. The samples span the years 2004 to 2017, and the ART regimens used at that time may not be as effective as current regimens. Because pre-ART samples had limited cell numbers, profiling was done on unsorted PBMC rather than on sorted CD4+ and CD8+ T cells. Inferences about post-ART repertoire changes were limited because no data were available on ART adherence, viral resistance or therapy changes. Starting ART was linked to a significant rise in TRB diversity, yet even after long-term ART the diversity remained significantly lower than in transplant donor controls.

Participants were included only if at least one PBMC sample before ART initiation and at least two post-ART samples were available. Treatment was received in the United States of America by all participants with HIV. Before DNA extraction, cryopreserved samples containing roughly 0.85-11 million PBMC were thawed and washed. At the time of the earliest PBMC sample for each participant with HIV, ages ranged from about 23 to 60 years. PBMC samples from each participant spanned 1-4 timepoints before ART initiation and 2-8 timepoints after ART initiation, with a median of 7 samples. For every participant, serial HIV viral load, CD4+ T-cell count, ART history and demographic data were obtained. Genomic DNA was extracted from unsorted PBMC with a Qiagen kit on a QIAcube, with processing performed in batches of 12 samples.

Sequenced here: unsorted PBMCs, sampled 1.9 years after starting antiretroviral therapy. This TCR was recovered from a woman aged 25 to 39 with HIV. The chain was built from TRBV5-1 and TRBJ2-5; 7 central bases correspond to TRBD2. At the DNA level, the sequence is TGCGCCAGCAGTAGGGAGGGTGGAGTGGAGACCCAGTACTTC. Its translation reads: CASSREGGVETQYF.